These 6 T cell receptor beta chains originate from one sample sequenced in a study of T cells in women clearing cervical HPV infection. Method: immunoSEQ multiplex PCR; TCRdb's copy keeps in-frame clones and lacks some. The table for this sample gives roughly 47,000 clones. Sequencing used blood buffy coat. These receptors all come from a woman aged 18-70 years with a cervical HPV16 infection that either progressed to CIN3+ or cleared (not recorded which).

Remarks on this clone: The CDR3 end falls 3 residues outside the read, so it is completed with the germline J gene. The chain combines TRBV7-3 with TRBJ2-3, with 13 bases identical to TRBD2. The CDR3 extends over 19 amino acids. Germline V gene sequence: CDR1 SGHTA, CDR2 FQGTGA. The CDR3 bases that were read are TGTGCCAGCAGCTTAAAGGGCCCGACTAGCGGGGGGCACCAAGAGACG. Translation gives CASSLKGPTSGGHQET. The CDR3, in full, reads CASSLKGPTSGGHQETQYF.

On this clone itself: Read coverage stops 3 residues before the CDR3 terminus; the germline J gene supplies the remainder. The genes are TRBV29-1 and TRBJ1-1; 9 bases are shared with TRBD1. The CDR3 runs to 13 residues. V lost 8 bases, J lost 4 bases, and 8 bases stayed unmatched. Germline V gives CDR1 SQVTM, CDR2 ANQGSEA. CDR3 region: CSFHRGLGTEAFF. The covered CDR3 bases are TGCAGCTTTCACAGGGGGCTCGGCACTGAA.

The CDR3 bases that were read are TGTGCCAGCAGCTTCGCAGGGGGCCAGCCG. The encoded protein is CASSFAGGQP. From start to end, the CDR3 is CASSFAGGQPQYF. This chain links TRBV5-6 with TRBJ2-3; 8 bases match TRBD1. The DNA ends 3 residues before the CDR3 does, and the rest of the CDR3 is filled in from the germline J gene. Germline V CDR1 and CDR2: SGHDT, YYEEEE. The length of the CDR3 is 13 residues.

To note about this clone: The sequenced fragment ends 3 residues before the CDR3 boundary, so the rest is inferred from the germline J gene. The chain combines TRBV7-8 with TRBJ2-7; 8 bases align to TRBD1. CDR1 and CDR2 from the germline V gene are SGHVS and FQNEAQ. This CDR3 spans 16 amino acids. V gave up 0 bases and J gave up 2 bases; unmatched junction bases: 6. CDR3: CASSLAGEQGAYEQYF. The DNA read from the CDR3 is TGTGCCAGCAGCTTAGCGGGAGAACAGGGGGCCTACGAG. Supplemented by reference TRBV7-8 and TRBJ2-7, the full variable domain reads GAGVSQSPRYKVAKRGQDVALRCDPISGHVSLFWYQQALGQGPEFLTYFQNEAQLDKSGLPSDRFFAERPEGSVSTLKIQRTQQEDSAVYLCASSLAGEQGAYEQYFGPGTRLTVT.

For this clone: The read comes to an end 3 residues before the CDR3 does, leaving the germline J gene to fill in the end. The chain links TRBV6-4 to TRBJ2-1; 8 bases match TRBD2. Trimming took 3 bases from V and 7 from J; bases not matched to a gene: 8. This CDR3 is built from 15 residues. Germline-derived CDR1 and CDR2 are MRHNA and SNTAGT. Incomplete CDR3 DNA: TGTGCCAGCAGTGAGGTTCTAGCGGGCGCAAATGAG. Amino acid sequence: CASSEVLAGANE. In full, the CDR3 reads CASSEVLAGANEQFF.

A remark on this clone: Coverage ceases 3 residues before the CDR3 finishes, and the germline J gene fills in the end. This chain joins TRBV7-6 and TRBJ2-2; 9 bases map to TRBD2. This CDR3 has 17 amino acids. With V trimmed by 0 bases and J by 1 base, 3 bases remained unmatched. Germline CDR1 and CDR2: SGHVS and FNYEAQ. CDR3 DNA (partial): TGTGCCAGCAGCTTAGCTACAGCGGGGGGGAACACCGGGGAG. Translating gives CASSLATAGGNTGE. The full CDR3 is CASSLATAGGNTGELFF.